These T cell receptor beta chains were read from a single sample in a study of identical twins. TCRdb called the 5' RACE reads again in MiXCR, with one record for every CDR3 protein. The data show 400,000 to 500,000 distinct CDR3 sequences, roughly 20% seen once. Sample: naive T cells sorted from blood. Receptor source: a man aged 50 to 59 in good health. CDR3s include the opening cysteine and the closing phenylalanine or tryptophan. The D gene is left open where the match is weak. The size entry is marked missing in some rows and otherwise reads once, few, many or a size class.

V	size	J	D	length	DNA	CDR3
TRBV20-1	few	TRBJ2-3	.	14	TGCAGTGTTAGGATAGGTCAATCCACAGATACGCAGTATTTT	CSVRIGQSTDTQYF
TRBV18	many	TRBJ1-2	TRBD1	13	TGTGCCAGCTCAAAGGACAGGGGAAATGGCTACACCTTC	CASSKDRGNGYTF
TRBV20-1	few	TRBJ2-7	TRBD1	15	TGCAGTGCTAGAGATTGGCAGGACAGGGGCCACGAGCAGTACTTC	CSARDWQDRGHEQYF
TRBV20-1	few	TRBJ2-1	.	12	TGCAGTGCTAGGGCGACCCTGGGGGAGCAGTTCTTC	CSARATLGEQFF
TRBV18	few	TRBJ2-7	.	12	TGTGCCAGCTCACCAGGGGGCCCTGAGCAGTACTTC	CASSPGGPEQYF
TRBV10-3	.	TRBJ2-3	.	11	TGTGCCATCCGAGACTTCGGTACGCAGTATTTT	CAIRDFGTQYF
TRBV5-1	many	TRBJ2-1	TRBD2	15	TGCGCCAGCAGCTCCGGACTAGCGCCATACAATGAGCAGTTCTTC	CASSSGLAPYNEQFF
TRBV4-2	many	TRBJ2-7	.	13	TGTGCCAGCAGCCAACGGCCAAGCTACGAGCAGTACTTC	CASSQRPSYEQYF
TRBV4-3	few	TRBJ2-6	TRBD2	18	TGCGCCAGCAGCCAACTAGCGGGGGTGATCTCTGGGGCCAACGTCCTGACTTTC	CASSQLAGVISGANVLTF
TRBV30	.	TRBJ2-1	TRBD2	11	TGTGCCTGGGGTAATAGCGGGAGGGAGTTCTTC	CAWGNSGREFF
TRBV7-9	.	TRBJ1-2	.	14	TGTGCCAGCAGACGGGAAACTGGGAACTATGGCTACACCTTC	CASRRETGNYGYTF
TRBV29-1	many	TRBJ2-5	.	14	TGCAGCGTTGACTTGGGGGTAACGCGCGAGACCCAGTACTTC	CSVDLGVTRETQYF
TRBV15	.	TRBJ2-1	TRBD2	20	TGTGCCACCAGCAGGCCAAAGGGACTAGCGGGAGCCTCCTCCTACAATGAGCAGTTCTTC	CATSRPKGLAGASSYNEQFF
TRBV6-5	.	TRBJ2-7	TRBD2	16	TGTGCCAGCAGTTACGGGGTAGCGGGGGGGAGAAACGAGCAGTACTTC	CASSYGVAGGRNEQYF
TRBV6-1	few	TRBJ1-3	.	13	TGTGCCAGCAGTGAAGCTAGAGAGTCCACCATATATTTT	CASSEARESTIYF
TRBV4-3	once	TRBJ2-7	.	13	TGCGCCAGCAGCCAAGAACTCCACTACGAGCAGTACTTC	CASSQELHYEQYF
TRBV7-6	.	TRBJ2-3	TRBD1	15	TGTGCCAGCAGCTTGAGGACAGGGGGGGAAGATACGCAGTATTTT	CASSLRTGGEDTQYF
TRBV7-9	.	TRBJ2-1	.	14	TGTGCCAGCAGCTTTTTGAGGAGAGACGGTGAGCAGTTCTTC	CASSFLRRDGEQFF